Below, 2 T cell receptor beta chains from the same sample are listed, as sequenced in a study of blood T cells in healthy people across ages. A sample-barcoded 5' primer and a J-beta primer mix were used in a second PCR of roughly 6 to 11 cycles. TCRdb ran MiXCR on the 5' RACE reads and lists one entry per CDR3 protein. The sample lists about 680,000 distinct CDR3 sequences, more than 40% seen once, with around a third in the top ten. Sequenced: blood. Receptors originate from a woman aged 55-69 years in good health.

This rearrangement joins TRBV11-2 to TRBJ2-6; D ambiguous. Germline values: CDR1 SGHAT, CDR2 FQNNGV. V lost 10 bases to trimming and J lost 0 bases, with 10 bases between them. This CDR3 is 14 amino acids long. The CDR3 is CATALGSGANVLTF. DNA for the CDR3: TGTGCCACCGCGTTGGGCTCTGGGGCCAACGTCCTGACTTTC.

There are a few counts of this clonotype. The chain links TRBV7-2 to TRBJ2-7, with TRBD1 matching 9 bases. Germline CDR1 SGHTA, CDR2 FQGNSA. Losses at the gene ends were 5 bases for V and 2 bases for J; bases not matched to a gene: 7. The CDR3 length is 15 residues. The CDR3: CASSDRDRATYEQYF. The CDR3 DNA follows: TGTGCCAGCAGCGACCGGGACAGGGCCACCTACGAGCAGTACTTC.